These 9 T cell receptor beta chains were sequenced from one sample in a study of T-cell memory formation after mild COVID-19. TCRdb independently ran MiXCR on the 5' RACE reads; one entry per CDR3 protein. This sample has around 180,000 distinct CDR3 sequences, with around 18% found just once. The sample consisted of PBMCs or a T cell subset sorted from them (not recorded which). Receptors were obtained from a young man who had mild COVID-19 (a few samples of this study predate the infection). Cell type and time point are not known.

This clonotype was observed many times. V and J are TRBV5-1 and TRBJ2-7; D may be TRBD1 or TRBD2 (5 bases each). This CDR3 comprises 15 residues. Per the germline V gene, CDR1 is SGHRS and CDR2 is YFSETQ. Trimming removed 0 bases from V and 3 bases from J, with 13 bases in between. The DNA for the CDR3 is TGCGCCAGCAGCTTGGGGGACGCCAACTTCTACGAGCAGTACTTC. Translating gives CASSLGDANFYEQYF.

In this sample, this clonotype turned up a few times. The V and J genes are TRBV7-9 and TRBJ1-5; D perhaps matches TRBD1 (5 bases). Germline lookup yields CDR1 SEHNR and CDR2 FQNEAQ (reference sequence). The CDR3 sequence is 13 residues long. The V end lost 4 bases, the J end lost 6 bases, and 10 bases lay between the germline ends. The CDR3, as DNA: TGTGCCAGCAGCTCCACCGGGGGTCAGCCCCAGCATTTT. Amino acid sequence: CASSSTGGQPQHF.

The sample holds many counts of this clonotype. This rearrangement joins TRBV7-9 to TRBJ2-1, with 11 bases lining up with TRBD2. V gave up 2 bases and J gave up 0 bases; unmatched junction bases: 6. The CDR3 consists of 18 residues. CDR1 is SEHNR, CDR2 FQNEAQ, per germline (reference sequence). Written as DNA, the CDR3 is TGTGCCAGCAGCTTACAACTAGCGGGGGCCGGCTCCTACAATGAGCAGTTCTTC. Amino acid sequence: CASSLQLAGAGSYNEQFF.

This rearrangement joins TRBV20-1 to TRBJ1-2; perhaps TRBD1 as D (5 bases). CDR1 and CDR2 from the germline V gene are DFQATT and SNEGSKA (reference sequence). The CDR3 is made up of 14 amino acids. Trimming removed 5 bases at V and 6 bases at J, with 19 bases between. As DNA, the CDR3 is TGCAGTGCTGACCCCCCTCAGGGCGAGGATGGCTACACCTTC. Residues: CSADPPQGEDGYTF.

The CDR3 is CASSLVGALPGELFF. As DNA, the CDR3 is TGCGCCAGCAGCTTGGTGGGGGCCCTCCCCGGGGAGCTGTTTTTT. The chain joins TRBV5-1 to TRBJ2-2, with D possibly TRBD1 on 6 matching bases. With 0 bases removed from V and 6 bases from J, the gap between germline ends came to 12 bases. CDR1 is SGHRS, CDR2 YFSETQ, per germline. CDR3 length: 15 amino acids.

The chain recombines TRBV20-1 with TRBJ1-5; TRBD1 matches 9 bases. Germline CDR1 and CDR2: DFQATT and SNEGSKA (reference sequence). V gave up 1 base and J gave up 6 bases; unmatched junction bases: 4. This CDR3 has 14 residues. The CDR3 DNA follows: TGCAGTGCTAGAGCACAGGGGGCAGGTCAGCCCCAGCATTTT. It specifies CSARAQGAGQPQHF.

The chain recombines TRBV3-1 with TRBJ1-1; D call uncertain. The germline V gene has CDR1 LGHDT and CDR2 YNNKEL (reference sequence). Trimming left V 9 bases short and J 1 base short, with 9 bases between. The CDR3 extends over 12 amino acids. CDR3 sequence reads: CASCDQNTEAFF. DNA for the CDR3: TGTGCCAGTTGTGATCAGAACACTGAAGCTTTCTTT.

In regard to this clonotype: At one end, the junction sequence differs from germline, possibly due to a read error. CDR3 coding DNA: TGTGCAAGCAGCCAGACAGGGTGGCAAGAGACCCAGTACTTC. It specifies CASSQTGWQETQYF. V usage is TRBV3-1 and J usage is TRBJ2-5; 7 bases map to TRBD1. The germline V gene has CDR1 LGHDT and CDR2 YNNKEL (reference sequence). The CDR3 is made up of 14 amino acids.

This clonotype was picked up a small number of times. The CDR3, as DNA: TGTGCCAGCAGCTTGATTCCGGGTGGAGAGACCCAGTACTTC. Translating it yields CASSLIPGGETQYF. V gene TRBV5-6 combines with J gene TRBJ2-5; D gene ambiguous. V was trimmed by 1 base and J by 4 bases, leaving 11 bases between them. Germline V CDR1 and CDR2: SGHDT, YYEEEE. The CDR3 consists of 14 residues.